The 14 T cell receptor beta chains listed next were all sequenced from one sample in a study of T cell changes during pregnancy in multiple sclerosis. The table came from immunoSEQ multiplex PCR; TCRdb's copy has only in-frame clones and leaves some out. The table includes under 45,000 clones, about 92% detected once. The material sequenced was CD4+ T cells from peripheral blood mononuclear cells, taken in the third trimester of pregnancy. The receptors shown here come from a female donor with multiple sclerosis, enrolled in a pregnancy study.

V usage is TRBV28 and J usage is TRBJ1-5; maybe TRBD1 (5 bases). The germline CDR1 and CDR2 sequences are MDHEN and SYDVKM. This CDR3 comprises 15 residues. V was pared by 8 bases and J by 0 bases, with 14 bases between. The CDR3 protein is CASLRRGYSNQPQHF. CDR3 bases: TGTGCCAGCCTCCGGAGGGGCTATAGCAATCAGCCCCAGCATTTT.

The chain links TRBV5-1 to TRBJ1-2; TRBD1 is a possible D gene (6 bases). The CDR3 is 14 amino acids. Germline loops: CDR1 SGHRS, CDR2 YFSETQ. Trimming took off 4 bases at V and 2 bases at J, with 12 bases between the two ends. Here the CDR3 reads CASSMGDRNYGYTF. CDR3 DNA: TGCGCCAGCAGCATGGGTGACAGGAACTATGGCTACACCTTC.

In DNA form, the CDR3 reads TGTGCCAGCAAGGCCCGCGGGGCCGGGAATTCACCCCTCCACTTT. Its translation: CASKARGAGNSPLHF. The chain combines TRBV2 with TRBJ1-6, with D tentatively TRBD1 (5 bases). Germline CDR1 is SNHLY and CDR2 is FYNNEI. V dropped 7 bases and J dropped 7 bases, with 17 bases sitting between them. The CDR3 runs 15 residues.

This chain uses TRBV19 with TRBJ2-1, with 9 bases that match TRBD1. The CDR3 loop spans 15 amino acids. In germline, CDR1 is LNHDA, CDR2 SQIVND (reference sequence). J gave up 5 bases and V 5 bases, and 7 bases lay outside the gene matches. The CDR3, as DNA: TGTGCCAGTAGTCCCGGGACAGGGCGGAACAATGAGCAGTTCTTC. Its protein is CASSPGTGRNNEQFF.

The chain recombines TRBV7-3 with TRBJ1-1, with a tentative D call TRBD1 (5 bases). The V end was cut by 6 bases, the J end by 8 bases, with 16 bases between. The germline CDR1 and CDR2 sequences are SGHTA and FQGTGA. CDR3 length: 13 amino acids. CDR3: CASSPLGPAEAFF. As DNA, the CDR3 is TGTGCCAGCAGTCCTTTGGGGCCGGCCGAAGCTTTCTTT.

The chain carries TRBV6-5 and TRBJ2-2; the match to TRBD2 covers 7 bases. Germline V gene lookup returns CDR1 MNHEY and CDR2 SVGAGI. After removal of 0 bases from V and 5 bases from J, the junction contained 6 bases not matched to a gene. There are 16 residues in the CDR3. CDR3 loop: CASSYSSVGGTGELFF. For the CDR3, the DNA is TGTGCCAGCAGTTACTCTTCAGTGGGGGGGACCGGGGAGCTGTTTTTT.

The V gene is TRBV7-7, the J gene TRBJ1-3; TRBD1 agrees at 8 bases. The trim removed 5 bases at V and 4 bases at J, leaving 1 base unmatched. Germline-derived CDR1 and CDR2 are SSHAT and FNYEAQ (reference sequence). The CDR3 has 13 amino acids. The CDR3 is CASSRDRGNTIYF. In DNA, the CDR3 is TGTGCCAGCAGCCGGGACAGGGGAAACACCATATATTTT.

V gene TRBV25-1 combines with J gene TRBJ2-7, with TRBD2 matching 7 bases. CDR3 length: 13 amino acids. Germline-derived CDR1 and CDR2 are MGHDK and SYGVNS. V trimming: 6 bases; J trimming: 5 bases; junction bases outside the gene matches: 7. The CDR3 region has the DNA TGTGCCAGCAGCGGGGGGAGTAGGAACGAGCAGTACTTC. Translating gives CASSGGSRNEQYF.

The chain has TRBV5-1 and TRBJ1-1, with 8 bases matching TRBD1. With V trimmed by 3 bases and J by 5 bases, 6 bases remained unmatched. Germline V gives CDR1 SGHRS, CDR2 YFSETQ. The CDR3 runs 14 residues. This CDR3 is CASSYRQGSTEAFF. As DNA, the CDR3 is TGCGCCAGCAGCTATCGACAGGGGAGTACTGAAGCTTTCTTT. The full variable domain, in which reference TRBV5-1 and TRBJ1-1 provide the parts outside the CDR3, is KAGVTQTPRYLIKTRGQQVTLSCSPISGHRSVSWYQQTPGQGLQFLFEYFSETQRNKGNFPGRFSGRQFSNSRSEMNVSTLELGDSALYLCASSYRQGSTEAFFGQGTRLTVV.

V and J are TRBV5-8 and TRBJ2-2; TRBD2 matches at 9 bases. The CDR3 is 18 amino acids. Germline V gene lookup returns CDR1 SGHTS and CDR2 YDEGEE. Germline trimming cut 0 bases from V and 7 bases from J; bases unmatched to any gene: 13. In nucleotides, the CDR3 is TGTGCCAGCAGCTTGGCCAGAGCTAGCGGGAAATTGATCGGGGAGCTGTTTTTT. Translated: CASSLARASGKLIGELFF.

The V gene is TRBV2, the J gene TRBJ1-1, with D possibly TRBD1 on 5 matching bases. Germline CDR1 SNHLY, CDR2 FYNNEI. The CDR3 is 13 amino acids. V lost 6 bases to trimming and J lost 10 bases, with 18 bases between them. In DNA form, the CDR3 reads TGTGCCAGCAGGGCCCTCCCGTCCGGGGGAGCTTTCTTT. Translating gives CASRALPSGGAFF.

This rearrangement joins TRBV2 to TRBJ2-1; 11 nucleotides align to TRBD2. Losses at the gene ends were 1 base for V and 1 base for J; bases not matched to a gene: 6. CDR3 length: 18 residues. The germline V gene encodes CDR1 SNHLY and CDR2 FYNNEI. Here the CDR3 DNA reads TGTGCCAGCAGTGAAGACACCGGGACTAGCGGTTCCTACAATGAGCAGTTCTTC. As protein: CASSEDTGTSGSYNEQFF. Combining the CDR3 with reference TRBV2 and TRBJ2-1 gives the whole variable domain EPEVTQTPSHQVTQMGQEVILRCVPISNHLYFYWYRQILGQKVEFLVSFYNNEISEKSEIFDDQFSVERPDGSNFTLKIRSTKLEDSAMYFCASSEDTGTSGSYNEQFFGPGTRLTVL.

The chain employs TRBV7-6 and TRBJ1-3; no reliable D call. The CDR3 runs 14 residues. Germline CDR1 SGHVS, CDR2 FNYEAQ. V dropped 5 bases and J dropped 4 bases, with 12 bases sitting between them. DNA of the CDR3: TGTGCCAGCAGCCTCAAAAGAGGCGGAAACACCATATATTTT. Translation gives CASSLKRGGNTIYF.

This clone showed up just once. The chain has TRBV30 and TRBJ2-7; tentative D call: TRBD2 (7 bases). This CDR3 has 14 residues. With 5 bases removed from V and 6 bases from J, the gap between germline ends came to 20 bases. The germline CDR1 and CDR2 sequences are GTSNPN and SVGIG (reference sequence). CDR3 DNA sequence: TGTGCCTGGCGCAAGGGGGGGAACACGGCCGAGCAGTACTTC. As protein: CAWRKGGNTAEQYF.